The 31 T cell receptor beta chains given below trace back to one sample, sequenced in a study of T-cell memory formation after mild COVID-19. TCRdb passed the 5' RACE reads through MiXCR, listing each CDR3 protein once. Of roughly 340,000 distinct CDR3 sequences listed, approximately 16% are singletons. Input material: PBMCs or a T cell subset sorted from them (not recorded which). The receptors were sampled from a young man who had mild COVID-19 (a few samples of this study predate the infection). Cell type and time point are not known.

The chain uses TRBV27 and TRBJ1-5, with TRBD1 identical over 10 bases. The CDR3 spans 14 residues. Germline trimming cut 8 bases from V and 9 bases from J; bases unmatched to any gene: 10. The germline V gene has CDR1 MNHEY and CDR2 SMNVEV (reference sequence). The CDR3 reads CASGGTGDVGPQHF. In nucleotides, the CDR3 is TGTGCCAGCGGCGGGACAGGGGACGTCGGGCCCCAGCATTTT.

This chain uses TRBV4-1 with TRBJ2-3, with 7 bases matching TRBD1. Per the germline V gene, CDR1 is MGHRA and CDR2 is YSYEKL. CDR3 size: 16 residues. The V and J ends lost 1 base and 3 bases, in that order; junction bases with no gene match: 7. CDR3 bases: TGCGCCAGCAGCCAAGTCCTCAGGGGGATTACAGATACGCAGTATTTT. It encodes CASSQVLRGITDTQYF.

This clonotype showed up many times. V is TRBV11-2 and J is TRBJ2-4; no clear D. This CDR3 comprises 15 residues. Trimming removed 2 bases from V and 6 bases from J, with 14 bases in between. From germline, CDR1 is SGHAT and CDR2 FQNNGV. CDR3 in DNA: TGTGCCAGCAGCTTACATAGGGAAAGAGGAAACATTCAGTACTTC. Amino acids: CASSLHRERGNIQYF.

This chain connects TRBV7-2 to TRBJ1-1; 7 bases fit TRBD1. CDR1 is SGHTA and CDR2 is FQGNSA in the germline V gene. Trimming at V came to 10 bases and at J to 4 bases, leaving 6 bases not matched to a gene. The CDR3 has 12 residues. For the CDR3, the DNA is TGTGCCACCGGGGCAGGGGGCACTGAAGCTTTCTTT. It translates to CATGAGGTEAFF. The full variable domain, its missing parts supplied by reference TRBV7-2 and TRBJ1-1, is GAGVSQSPSNKVTEKGKDVELRCDPISGHTALYWYRQSLGQGLEFLIYFQGNSAPDKSGLPSDRFSAERTGGSVSTLTIQRTQQEDSAVYLCATGAGGTEAFFGQGTRLTVV.

The chain combines TRBV10-3 with TRBJ2-2, with 9 bases fitting TRBD2. This CDR3 comprises 15 residues. The V segment lost 10 bases and the J segment 3 bases; nucleotides outside the gene matches: 9. Germline CDR1 and CDR2: ENHRY and SYGVKD. CDR3 sequence reads: CATRAGGGDTGELFF. DNA of the CDR3: TGTGCCACTCGCGCGGGCGGGGGGGACACCGGGGAGCTGTTTTTT.

The table lists this clonotype with a few counts. The chain employs TRBV4-2 and TRBJ2-1, with 11 bases identical to TRBD2. V dropped 0 bases and J dropped 5; count of bases not matched to a gene: 6. This CDR3 has 17 amino acids. Per germline, CDR1 LGHNA and CDR2 YNFKEQ. The CDR3 DNA reads TGTGCCAGCAGCCAAGATGCTAGCGGGGGGCAAAACAATGAGCAGTTCTTC. Translation gives CASSQDASGGQNNEQFF.

The chain recombines TRBV12-3 or TRBV12-4 with TRBJ1-1, with no clear D. Trimming took 3 bases from V and 1 from J, leaving 6 bases between them. The CDR3 spans 13 residues. DNA of the CDR3: TGTGCCAGCAGTTTCCGCAGGAACACTGAAGCTTTCTTT. Amino acids: CASSFRRNTEAFF.

The rearrangement joins TRBV6-2 or TRBV6-3 to TRBJ2-5; 7 bases agree with TRBD1. V was pared by 5 bases and J by 5 bases, with 14 bases of the junction left unmatched. The CDR3 is 16 amino acids. Germline V gene lookup returns CDR1 MNHEY and CDR2 SVGEGT. The CDR3 loop is CASSGDRVRVKETQYF. In DNA form, the CDR3 reads TGTGCCAGCAGTGGCGACAGGGTCCGGGTCAAGGAGACCCAGTACTTC.

This clonotype was counted ten times or more. The chain has TRBV5-1 and TRBJ2-1, with TRBD2 matching 9 bases. Germline CDR1 and CDR2: SGHRS and YFSETQ. J gave up 6 bases and V 5 bases, and 9 bases lay outside the gene matches. This CDR3 comprises 15 residues. CDR3: CASSLGGGAINEQFF. The CDR3 DNA reads TGCGCCAGCAGTCTGGGCGGGGGGGCCATCAATGAGCAGTTCTTC.

The rearrangement uses TRBV5-1 and TRBJ2-1; 9 bases are a match to TRBD2. Germline-derived CDR1 and CDR2 are SGHRS and YFSETQ. This CDR3 region has 18 residues. V dropped 0 bases and J dropped 0; count of bases not matched to a gene: 7. This CDR3 is CASSLALSRGGSYNEQFF. The CDR3 DNA follows: TGCGCCAGCAGCTTGGCCCTCTCGCGGGGGGGCTCCTACAATGAGCAGTTCTTC.

This clonotype has more than one count but fewer than ten. The chain carries TRBV7-8 and TRBJ1-1; D not certain. The CDR3 length is 12 residues. Germline V gene data show CDR1 as SGHVS and CDR2 as FQNEAQ. Trimming took 5 bases from V and 6 from J, leaving 10 bases between them. The CDR3 loop is CASSPKDAEAFF. CDR3 nucleotide sequence: TGTGCCAGCAGCCCGAAGGACGCTGAAGCTTTCTTT. Full variable domain (missing parts from reference TRBV7-8 and TRBJ1-1): GAGVSQSPRYKVAKRGQDVALRCDPISGHVSLFWYQQALGQGPEFLTYFQNEAQLDKSGLPSDRFFAERPEGSVSTLKIQRTQQEDSAVYLCASSPKDAEAFFGQGTRLTVV.

This clonotype was seen at least ten times. This rearrangement joins TRBV9 to TRBJ1-2; the D is unclear. This CDR3 has 15 residues. The V and J ends lost 0 bases and 7 bases respectively, with 16 bases between them. The V gene's germline CDR1 is SGDLS and CDR2 YYNGEE. This CDR3 reads CASSVGGPIEGGYTF. The CDR3 nucleotides read TGTGCCAGCAGCGTAGGGGGTCCGATCGAGGGTGGCTACACCTTC.

The chain is built from TRBV6-5 and TRBJ1-6; D remains unclear. Trimming removed 4 bases at V and 7 bases at J, with 17 bases between. CDR1 MNHEY and CDR2 SVGAGI come from the germline V gene. The CDR3 is 16 amino acids. The CDR3 DNA reads TGTGCCAGCAGTTTTGACGCGTATTCGAAAAATTCACCCCTCCACTTT. It encodes CASSFDAYSKNSPLHF.

This clonotype was seen repeatedly, ten times or more. J is TRBJ2-2 and V is TRBV12-3 or TRBV12-4; a possible D gene is TRBD1 (6 bases). CDR3 length: 13 residues. Trimming stripped 5 bases from V and 6 bases from J, with 10 bases between. In DNA form, the CDR3 reads TGTGCCAGCAGTAAACAGGGTTCCGGGGAGCTGTTTTTT. Its translation is CASSKQGSGELFF.

The V and J genes are TRBV4-2 and TRBJ1-1; D call uncertain. Germline loops: CDR1 LGHNA, CDR2 YNFKEQ. This CDR3 region has 14 residues. Trimming pared 1 base from V and 7 bases from J, leaving 13 bases between. The CDR3: CASSQVSPWGEAFF. CDR3 DNA sequence: TGTGCCAGCAGCCAAGTATCTCCGTGGGGTGAAGCTTTCTTT.

Ten or more counts support this clonotype. The rearrangement links TRBV10-3 to TRBJ1-1; D is perhaps TRBD1 (5 bases). The CDR3 is 13 amino acids. Trimming shortened V by 7 bases and J by 4 bases, and 13 bases separated the two germline ends. Germline V lookup: CDR1 ENHRY, CDR2 SYGVKD. The CDR3 loop is CAINFQGGTEAFF. CDR3 in DNA: TGTGCCATCAATTTTCAGGGCGGCACTGAAGCTTTCTTT.

The rearrangement joins TRBV4-1 to TRBJ1-2; no firm D call. Trimming removed 5 bases from V and 1 base from J, with 14 bases in between. Germline V gives CDR1 MGHRA, CDR2 YSYEKL. This CDR3 has 15 residues. The CDR3 here is CASSTQSDLNYGYTF. CDR3 in DNA: TGCGCCAGCAGCACCCAGTCAGATCTTAACTATGGCTACACCTTC.

This rearrangement joins TRBV6-2 or TRBV6-3 to TRBJ2-1, with 7 positions matching TRBD1. CDR3 length: 15 amino acids. V shed 5 bases and J 5 bases; nucleotides not matched to a gene: 9. CDR1 and CDR2 (germline): MNHEY, SVGEGT. This CDR3 is CASSSASRGHNEQFF. The CDR3 DNA follows: TGTGCCAGCAGTAGCGCTTCTAGGGGGCACAATGAGCAGTTCTTC.

The gene calls are TRBV20-1 and TRBJ1-5; TRBD1 agrees at 7 bases. Germline assignment: CDR1 DFQATT and CDR2 SNEGSKA (reference sequence). V trimming: 6 bases; J trimming: 7 bases; junction bases outside the gene matches: 12. The CDR3 consists of 14 residues. The CDR3 DNA follows: TGCAGTGCCGAAGCAGACAGGGCTGGGCAGCCCCAGCATTTT. This encodes CSAEADRAGQPQHF.

The table lists this clonotype with many counts. The rearrangement links TRBV4-2 to TRBJ1-1; D uncertain. In germline, CDR1 is LGHNA, CDR2 YNFKEQ. The CDR3 has 14 residues. Trimming removed 3 bases at V and 5 bases at J, with 13 bases between. The CDR3 is CASSHGGRGTEAFF. In DNA, the CDR3 is TGTGCCAGCAGCCACGGAGGGAGAGGGACTGAAGCTTTCTTT.

This chain uses TRBV7-9 with TRBJ2-5, with 7 bases lining up with TRBD1. This CDR3 spans 14 amino acids. Germline CDR1 SEHNR, CDR2 FQNEAQ (reference sequence). Trimming at V came to 2 bases and at J to 5 bases, leaving 5 bases not matched to a gene. The CDR3 DNA reads as TGTGCCAGCAGCTTAAGGGGGCGCGAGGAGACCCAGTACTTC. Encoded protein: CASSLRGREETQYF.

The chain has TRBV4-3 and TRBJ2-7; TRBD1 might be the D (6 bases). The CDR3 is 16 amino acids. CDR1 is LGHNA and CDR2 is YSLEER in the germline V gene. Deletions cut 0 bases from V and 2 bases from J, with 14 bases between. In DNA form, the CDR3 reads TGCGCCAGCAGCCAAGACTCCCGGACAGCGGCCTACGAGCAGTACTTC. Translation gives CASSQDSRTAAYEQYF.

The rearrangement uses TRBV20-1 and TRBJ2-4; D call uncertain. CDR3 size: 11 residues. In germline, CDR1 is DFQATT, CDR2 SNEGSKA (reference sequence). Trimming removed 1 base from V and 15 bases from J, with 13 bases in between. The CDR3 loop reads CSARATTTGYF. CDR3 nucleotides: TGCAGTGCTAGAGCCACGACCACTGGGTACTTC.

This clonotype was counted many times. This chain links TRBV6-4 with TRBJ2-2; 7 positions agree with TRBD1. Germline V gives CDR1 MRHNA, CDR2 SNTAGT. CDR3 length equals 14 residues. The J segment lost 3 bases and the V segment lost 3 bases, leaving 1 base of the junction unmatched. The CDR3 coding sequence is TGTGCCAGCAGTGATGGGACAGACACCGGGGAGCTGTTTTTT. Its translation is CASSDGTDTGELFF.

This clonotype occurred many times. The chain is built from TRBV7-9 and TRBJ2-5, with unresolved D. Trimming took off 5 bases at V and 5 bases at J, with 12 bases between the two ends. There are 13 residues in the CDR3. Germline CDR1 and CDR2: SEHNR and FQNEAQ (reference sequence). The DNA of the CDR3 is TGTGCCAGCAGCCGGGCCCTATGGGAGACCCAGTACTTC. Protein sequence: CASSRALWETQYF.

The chain combines TRBV3-1 with TRBJ1-5; no clear D gene. Trimming took 1 base from V and 7 from J, leaving 11 bases between them. CDR3 length: 14 residues. Per the germline V gene, CDR1 is LGHDT and CDR2 is YNNKEL (reference sequence). Here the CDR3 DNA reads TGTGCCAGCAGCCAAGGGGTCGGGGAGCAGCCCCAGCATTTT. Protein product: CASSQGVGEQPQHF.

This clonotype came up a few times. V usage is TRBV7-8 and J usage is TRBJ2-7; 11 bases are a match to TRBD1. Germline values: CDR1 SGHVS, CDR2 FQNEAQ. The CDR3 has 17 residues. After removal of 5 bases from V and 1 base from J, the junction contained 10 bases not matched to a gene. For the CDR3, the DNA is TGTGCCAGCAGCCGGAATCAAGGGACAGGGGGGTCCTACGAGCAGTACGTC. It specifies CASSRNQGTGGSYEQYV.

J is TRBJ1-1 and V is TRBV12-5; 8 nucleotides align to TRBD1. With V trimmed by 3 bases and J by 11 bases, 8 bases remained unmatched. Germline V lookup: CDR1 LGHNT, CDR2 FRNRAP. This CDR3 has 13 amino acids. This CDR3 is CASGFWTGRNAFF. As DNA, the CDR3 is TGTGCTAGTGGTTTTTGGACAGGGCGGAACGCTTTCTTT.

At least ten counts were recorded for this clonotype. The rearrangement joins TRBV7-2 to TRBJ2-3, with 13 bases that match TRBD2. Germline CDR1 is SGHTA and CDR2 is FQGNSA. CDR3 size: 15 residues. Trimming cost V 4 bases and J 3 bases; bases outside gene matches: 1. CDR3 nucleotide sequence: TGTGCCAGCAGCTGGACTAGCGGGGGTACAGATACGCAGTATTTT. Protein: CASSWTSGGTDTQYF. Combining the CDR3 with reference TRBV7-2 and TRBJ2-3 gives the whole variable domain GAGVSQSPSNKVTEKGKDVELRCDPISGHTALYWYRQSLGQGLEFLIYFQGNSAPDKSGLPSDRFSAERTGGSVSTLTIQRTQQEDSAVYLCASSWTSGGTDTQYFGPGTRLTVL.

This clonotype was seen at least ten times. This rearrangement joins TRBV7-2 to TRBJ2-5, with D possibly TRBD2 on 7 matching bases. The CDR3 contains 16 residues. Germline CDR1 SGHTA, CDR2 FQGNSA. V lost 5 bases and J lost 2, with 18 bases in between. The CDR3 reads CASSPPGGGGQETQYF. The CDR3 coding sequence is TGTGCCAGCAGCCCCCCGGGGGGCGGGGGACAAGAGACCCAGTACTTC.

The table lists this clonotype with a few counts. The V and J genes are TRBV9 and TRBJ1-2, with D perhaps matching TRBD1 (6 bases). Germline V gene sequence: CDR1 SGDLS, CDR2 YYNGEE. Between the trimmed V and J ends, which lost 0 bases and 4 bases, there was a span of 19 bases. The CDR3 length is 17 residues. The DNA of the CDR3 is TGTGCCAGCAGCGTAGAGCCTGAGGACAGCGGGCCCTATGGCTACACCTTC. Amino acids: CASSVEPEDSGPYGYTF.